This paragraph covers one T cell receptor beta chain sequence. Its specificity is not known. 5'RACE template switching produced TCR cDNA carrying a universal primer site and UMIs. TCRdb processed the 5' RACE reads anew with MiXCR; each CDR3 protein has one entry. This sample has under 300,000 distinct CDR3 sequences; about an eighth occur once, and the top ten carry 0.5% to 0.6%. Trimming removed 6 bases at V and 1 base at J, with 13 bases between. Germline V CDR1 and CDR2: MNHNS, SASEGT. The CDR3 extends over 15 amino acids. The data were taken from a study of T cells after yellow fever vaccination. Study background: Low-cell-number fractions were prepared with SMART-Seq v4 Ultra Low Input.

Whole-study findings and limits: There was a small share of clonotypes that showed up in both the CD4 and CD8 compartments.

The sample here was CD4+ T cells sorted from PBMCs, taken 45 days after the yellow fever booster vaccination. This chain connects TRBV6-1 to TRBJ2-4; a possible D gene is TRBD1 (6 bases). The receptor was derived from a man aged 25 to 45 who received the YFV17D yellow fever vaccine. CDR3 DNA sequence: TGTGCCAGCAGCTCAGGGGAGTCGGCCAAAAACATTCAGTACTTC. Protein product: CASSSGESAKNIQYF.